Listed below are T cell receptor beta chains from one sample, sequenced in a study of regulatory T cells in long-lasting Graves disease. TCRdb processed the multiplex PCR reads anew with MiXCR; each CDR3 protein has one entry. The table has about 660,000 distinct CDR3 sequences, around 30% seen once. Sequenced here: peripheral blood mononuclear cells (PBMCs), sampled when the disease was refractory, from a patient treated with antithyroid drugs. These receptors were collected from a female donor with Graves disease. Both conserved end residues are part of each CDR3. The D gene is left open where the match is weak. The listing skips clone size in some rows; elsewhere it reads once, few, many or a size class.

size	D	J	V	CDR3	DNA
once	.	TRBJ1-5	TRBV5-1	CASSLVSGESQHF	TGCGCCAGCAGCTTGGTTTCGGGGGAGTCCCAGCATTTT
.	TRBD2	TRBJ2-3	TRBV12-3/TRBV12-4	CASCGLAGLSTQYF	TGTGCCAGTTGTGGACTAGCGGGACTGAGTACGCAGTATTTT
few	.	TRBJ2-7	TRBV6-1	CASQDTPYEQYF	TGTGCCAGCCAAGATACACCCTACGAGCAGTACTTC
few	.	TRBJ1-2	TRBV6-1	CASSELGHGVRGYTF	TGTGCCAGCAGTGAATTGGGCCACGGGGTTCGTGGCTACACCTTC
few	TRBD1	TRBJ1-6	TRBV5-1	CASSSGTGVSRNSPLHF	TGCGCCAGCAGCTCCGGGACAGGGGTTTCGCGGAATTCACCCCTCCACTTT
.	.	TRBJ1-1	TRBV6-1	CASSEASQVGGTEAFF	TGTGCCAGCAGTGAAGCTTCACAGGTCGGTGGCACTGAAGCTTTCTTT
.	TRBD1	TRBJ2-3	TRBV28	CASSFPGQARVDTQYF	TGTGCCAGCAGTTTTCCGGGACAGGCAAGAGTAGATACGCAGTATTTT
few	TRBD1	TRBJ1-2	TRBV29-1	CSVMTGDGYTF	TGCAGCGTAATGACAGGGGATGGCTACACCTTC
.	TRBD2	TRBJ2-7	TRBV27	CASSLWLAGLYEQYF	TGTGCCAGCAGCTTATGGCTAGCGGGGTTATACGAGCAGTACTTC
.	.	TRBJ1-1	TRBV18	CASVQVGGNTEAFF	TGTGCCAGCGTCCAGGTGGGAGGGAACACTGAAGCTTTCTTT
.	TRBD1	TRBJ1-2	TRBV24-1	CATSDADREGGYTF	TGTGCCACCAGTGATGCCGACAGGGAGGGTGGCTACACCTTC
few	.	TRBJ1-2	TRBV6-5	CASSYSRLQTNYGYTF	TGTGCCAGCAGTTACTCCCGCCTCCAGACCAACTATGGCTACACCTTC
.	TRBD2	TRBJ2-2	TRBV5-1	CASSLRTSGGRNGELFF	TGCGCCAGCAGCCTCCGGACTAGCGGGGGGAGGAACGGGGAGCTGTTTTTT
many	.	TRBJ1-1	TRBV12-3/TRBV12-4	CASSPGGWHTEAFF	TGTGCCAGCAGTCCGGGGGGCTGGCACACTGAAGCTTTCTTT
few	TRBD2	TRBJ2-7	TRBV9	CASSVGSGSGNEQYF	TGTGCCAGCAGCGTAGGCAGCGGGAGCGGTAACGAGCAGTACTTC
few	.	TRBJ2-7	TRBV9	CASSVATGSYEQYF	TGTGCCAGCAGCGTAGCTACAGGTAGCTACGAGCAGTACTTC
.	.	TRBJ1-4	TRBV7-9	CASSSPGRDEKLFF	TGTGCCAGCAGCTCCCCCGGCAGGGACGAAAAACTGTTTTTT
.	.	TRBJ1-4	TRBV9	CASSVSMKTNEKLFF	TGTGCCAGCAGCGTCTCCATGAAAACAAATGAAAAACTGTTTTTT
.	TRBD1	TRBJ2-5	TRBV6-2/TRBV6-3	CASSYPRTGTTWYQETQYF	TGTGCCAGCAGTTACCCCCGGACAGGGACGACTTGGTACCAAGAGACCCAGTACTTC
few	.	TRBJ1-6	TRBV20-1	CSARDRAYNSPLHF	TGCAGTGCTAGAGACAGGGCCTATAATTCACCCCTCCACTTT
.	.	TRBJ1-5	TRBV27	CASGINQPQHF	TGTGCCAGCGGTATCAATCAGCCCCAGCATTTT
few	TRBD2	TRBJ2-5	TRBV3-1	CASSQDGGEETQYF	TGTGCCAGCAGCCAAGATGGGGGGGAAGAGACCCAGTACTTC
.	.	TRBJ2-7	TRBV20-1	CSATREPSYEQYF	TGCAGTGCTACACGGGAGCCTTCCTACGAGCAGTACTTC
once	TRBD2	TRBJ2-7	TRBV5-1	CASSLAEYTGTSSYEQYF	TGCGCCAGCAGCTTGGCCGAGTATACCGGGACTAGCTCCTACGAGCAGTACTTC
.	.	TRBJ1-5	TRBV12-3/TRBV12-4	CASSLFPDRSNQPQHF	TGTGCCAGCAGTTTATTCCCCGATCGTAGCAATCAGCCCCAGCATTTT
.	.	TRBJ2-2	TRBV12-5	CASGLDVGGGELFF	TGTGCTAGTGGTTTGGACGTGGGGGGCGGGGAGCTGTTTTTT
once	.	TRBJ1-1	TRBV18	CASSPQGSKNTEAFF	TGTGCCAGCTCACCACAGGGGTCGAAAAACACTGAAGCTTTCTTT
few	.	TRBJ2-7	TRBV7-3	CASSLKASTNYEQYF	TGTGCCAGCAGCTTAAAGGCTAGCACAAACTACGAGCAGTACTTC
.	TRBD2	TRBJ2-3	TRBV11-2	CASSIPSGRALGVDTQYF	TGTGCCAGCAGTATCCCTAGCGGGAGGGCCCTCGGTGTAGATACGCAGTATTTT
many	.	TRBJ2-7	TRBV11-2	CASGQTWEQYF	TGTGCCAGTGGTCAGACATGGGAGCAGTACTTC
few	TRBD2	TRBJ2-7	TRBV19	CASSILAGGESYEQYF	TGTGCCAGTAGTATACTAGCGGGAGGGGAATCCTACGAGCAGTACTTC
few	.	TRBJ1-1	TRBV28	CASSFGGGTAFF	TGTGCCAGCAGTTTCGGGGGGGGTACGGCTTTCTTT
few	.	TRBJ2-7	TRBV11-2	CASSATGTHDEQYF	TGTGCCAGCAGCGCCACCGGGACCCATGACGAGCAGTACTTC
.	.	TRBJ2-2	TRBV6-1	CASSYLPPGTASTGELFF	TGTGCCAGCAGTTACCTACCACCAGGGACGGCCTCCACCGGGGAGCTGTTTTTT
.	.	TRBJ2-6	TRBV6-1	CASSEAFSGANVLTF	TGTGCCAGCAGTGAAGCCTTCTCTGGGGCCAACGTCCTGACTTTC
many	.	TRBJ1-2	TRBV28	CAAQQGPYGYTF	TGTGCCGCACAGCAAGGTCCCTATGGCTACACCTTC
few	TRBD2	TRBJ2-5	TRBV27	CASREEETQYF	TGTGCCAGCCGGGAGGAGGAGACCCAGTACTTC
.	.	TRBJ2-5	TRBV20-1	CSARGVPETQYF	TGCAGTGCTAGAGGTGTTCCGGAGACCCAGTACTTC
.	.	TRBJ1-2	TRBV7-2	CASSLPGFGYGYTF	TGTGCCAGCAGCTTACCGGGGTTTGGCTATGGCTACACCTTC
many	TRBD1	TRBJ1-1	TRBV28	CASSATGGGTEAFF	TGTGCCAGCAGTGCAACAGGGGGAGGCACTGAAGCTTTCTTT
.	.	TRBJ1-4	TRBV4-1	CASSQDLSSVKKTLFF	TGCGCCAGCAGCCAAGATCTCTCTTCCGTCAAAAAAACACTGTTTTTT
few	TRBD2	TRBJ2-7	TRBV5-6	CASSSLAGGPPYEQYF	TGTGCCAGCAGCTCGTTAGCGGGAGGACCCCCCTACGAGCAGTACTTC
few	TRBD1	TRBJ1-4	TRBV28	CASSLYRGATNEKLFF	TGTGCCAGCAGTCTATACAGGGGTGCAACTAATGAAAAACTGTTTTTT
.	TRBD1	TRBJ2-5	TRBV19	CASSFSTGVVQYF	TGTGCCAGTAGTTTCTCGACAGGGGTCGTCCAGTACTTC
many	TRBD1	TRBJ1-1	TRBV25-1	CASRGQGAYTEAFF	TGTGCCAGCAGAGGACAGGGGGCCTATACTGAAGCTTTCTTT
.	.	TRBJ1-2	TRBV28	CASSPDINGYTF	TGTGCCAGCAGTCCGGACATCAATGGCTACACCTTC
few	.	TRBJ1-5	TRBV28	CASSFGGFHQPQHF	TGTGCCAGCAGTTTCGGGGGGTTCCATCAGCCCCAGCATTTT
many	.	TRBJ2-5	TRBV9	CASSPSSWQETQYF	TGTGCCAGCAGCCCTTCTAGCTGGCAAGAGACCCAGTACTTC
many	.	TRBJ1-5	TRBV12-3/TRBV12-4	CASSGRGGNQPQHF	TGTGCCAGCAGTGGGAGGGGAGGCAATCAGCCCCAGCATTTT
.	.	TRBJ1-1	TRBV3-1	CASSQPGDEAFF	TGTGCCAGCAGCCAACCAGGGGATGAAGCTTTCTTT
once	.	TRBJ2-2	TRBV29-1	CSGRRTETGELFF	TGCAGCGGCCGTCGGACGGAGACCGGGGAGCTGTTTTTT
few	.	TRBJ1-5	TRBV5-1	CASSLTRGQPQHF	TGCGCCAGCAGCCTGACAAGGGGACAGCCCCAGCATTTT
.	TRBD1	TRBJ1-1	TRBV13	CASSLEFGTVNTEAFF	TGTGCCAGCAGCTTAGAGTTTGGGACAGTGAACACTGAAGCTTTCTTT
.	TRBD1	TRBJ2-7	TRBV5-6	CASSLVRDRWRREQYF	TGTGCCAGCAGCTTGGTACGGGACAGGTGGCGTCGCGAGCAGTACTTC
few	.	TRBJ1-1	TRBV29-1	CSVRHTGGYAFF	TGCAGCGTACGACACACAGGAGGGTACGCTTTCTTT
many	TRBD1	TRBJ2-5	TRBV12-3/TRBV12-4	CASRTWQGVQETQYF	TGTGCCAGCAGAACCTGGCAGGGGGTTCAAGAGACCCAGTACTTC
.	.	TRBJ1-3	TRBV3-1	CASSPLLRGNTIYF	TGTGCCAGCAGCCCCCTATTACGCGGAAACACCATATATTTT
.	TRBD2	TRBJ2-7	TRBV7-2	CASSLGEGPSYEQYF	TGTGCCAGCAGCTTAGGGGAGGGTCCTTCCTACGAGCAGTACTTC